This T cell receptor (beta chain) originates from a study of cytomegalovirus exposure and HLA in healthy donors. In the study overall: Among 398 genotyped donors, roughly 81% fell in the Caucasian-associated ancestry cluster.

Primers included in the PCR were 60 Vbeta and 13 Jbeta primers. Sequencing used immunoSEQ multiplex PCR; TCRdb keeps in-frame clones, though not all of them. This sample yields 130,000 to 150,000 clones, of which almost 80% are seen a single time; about 6.9% belongs to the top ten. The study, taken as a whole, reports: Being indistinguishable, some V segments were excluded, TRBV6-2 and TRBV6-3 among them. It was reported that TCR beta sequences correctly inferred the HLA-A and HLA-B alleles for most subjects.

A note on this clone: What it binds is unknown.

This CDR3 region has 16 residues. Looked up from germline, CDR1 is SGHDT and CDR2 is YYEEEE. After removal of 1 base from V and 4 bases from J, the junction contained 5 bases not matched to a gene. The receptor comes from a woman aged 40-49 years in good health and CMV-seropositive. V is TRBV5-6 and J is TRBJ2-2; 9 nucleotides align to TRBD1. The sequenced sample was PBMCs. The CDR3 DNA follows: TGTGCCAGCAGCTTGTTGGGACAGGGAGTCACCGGGGAGCTGTTTTTT. Translation gives CASSLLGQGVTGELFF.